The table lists the clone carrying this T cell receptor beta chain with a few counts. These data come from a study of T cell repertoires in cytomegalovirus infection. Overall study: It was the public TCR beta signatures that indicated both CMV infection and matching HLA type.

TCRdb re-derived calls from the reads in MiXCR, one entry per CDR3 protein. In the table there are around 630,000 distinct CDR3 sequences, 24% of which are singletons. V shed 7 bases and J shed 10 bases, with 11 bases lying between them. Germline V gene data show CDR1 as SEHNR and CDR2 as FQNEAQ (reference sequence). The CDR3 spans 11 residues. The clonotype originates from a human donor in good health (CMV status not recorded). Some clones in this sample may be carry-over from other donors' samples. Sequencing was performed on CD8+ T cells from PBMCs. The rearrangement links TRBV7-9 to TRBJ2-1; D is perhaps TRBD2 (5 bases). CDR3 nucleotide sequence: TGTGCCAGCACCTCGTCGGGGGAGCAGTTCTTC. Translating gives CASTSSGEQFF. Full variable domain (rest looked up from reference TRBV7-9 and TRBJ2-1): DTGVSQNPRHKITKRGQNVTFRCDPISEHNRLYWYRQTLGQGPEFLTYFQNEAQLEKSRLLSDRFSAERPKGSFSTLEIQRTEQGDSAMYLCASTSSGEQFFGPGTRLTVL.